Following are 27 T cell receptor beta chains from one sample sequenced in a study of low-dose radiotherapy and immunotherapy resistance in tumors. TRAV- and TRBV-specific primers, spanning alpha and beta chains, primed first-strand cDNA. TCR amplification used about 18 PCR cycles, a constant-region primer and a V-primer adapter. From the reads, TCRdb called clonotypes with MiXCR, one entry per CDR3 protein. The sample shows about 9,800 distinct CDR3 sequences, around 74% of them seen only once. These receptor sequences come from a human donor with advanced metastatic prostate, ovarian, gallbladder or colorectal cancer (not recorded which). This table probably holds off-target reads from a library built for another chain.

The chain is built from TRBV6-5 and TRBJ1-3; possible D gene TRBD1, 5 bases. V lost 2 bases and J 0 bases, leaving 11 bases between the germline ends. Germline CDR1 reads MNHEY; CDR2 reads SVGAGI. The CDR3 spans 16 residues. The CDR3 region is CASSYGGAVSGNTIYF. The DNA for the CDR3 is TGTGCCAGCAGTTACGGTGGGGCAGTCTCTGGAAACACCATATATTTT.

The sample holds one count of this clonotype. This chain uses TRBV28 with TRBJ2-7; D is undetermined. Germline CDR1 MDHEN, CDR2 SYDVKM. V gave up 2 bases and J gave up 6 bases, with 11 bases separating them. The CDR3 loop spans 13 amino acids. The CDR3 here is CASSLKAGREQYF. CDR3 DNA sequence: TGTGCCAGCAGTTTAAAAGCCGGACGCGAGCAGTACTTC.

This chain connects TRBV14 to TRBJ2-1; TRBD1 might be the D (5 bases). Trimming removed 5 bases at V and 10 bases at J, with 9 bases between. Per the germline V gene, CDR1 is SGHDN and CDR2 is FVKESK. The CDR3 has 11 residues. This CDR3 reads CASSGHQEQFF. DNA of the CDR3: TGTGCCAGCAGCGGACACCAAGAGCAGTTCTTC. Filled out from reference TRBV14 and TRBJ2-1, the complete variable domain reads EAGVTQFPSHSVIEKGQTVTLRCDPISGHDNLYWYRRVMGKEIKFLLHFVKESKQDESGMPNNRFLAERTGGTYSTLKVQPAELEDSGVYFCASSGHQEQFFGPGTRLTVL.

This chain links TRBV4-3 with TRBJ1-5, with D unresolved. The V end was cut by 1 base, the J end by 0 bases, with 4 bases between. The germline gives CDR1 LGHNA, CDR2 YSLEER. The CDR3 is 14 amino acids. The chain's CDR3 is CASSQAYSNQPQHF. The DNA for the CDR3 is TGCGCCAGCAGCCAAGCCTATAGCAATCAGCCCCAGCATTTT.

This clonotype has more than one count but fewer than ten. DNA for the CDR3: TGCAGCGTTGACGCAGGGTTGATCGGGGAGCTGTTTTTT. This gives the protein CSVDAGLIGELFF. The rearrangement joins TRBV29-1 to TRBJ2-2, with D perhaps matching TRBD1 (5 bases). Per the germline V gene, CDR1 is SQVTM and CDR2 is ANQGSEA. The CDR3 is 13 residues long. V was cut by 3 bases and J by 7 bases, with 12 bases left in between.

This clonotype was recorded a few times. CDR3 coding DNA: TGTGCCAGCAGCTTAGTCCGCGGGTTGAACAATGAGCAGTTCTTC. Its translation is CASSLVRGLNNEQFF. The chain links TRBV11-2 to TRBJ2-1; D may be TRBD2 (5 bases). Trimming pared 1 base from V and 5 bases from J, leaving 12 bases between. In germline, CDR1 is SGHAT, CDR2 FQNNGV. The CDR3 length is 15 residues.

J is TRBJ2-1 and V is TRBV28, with D maybe TRBD1 (6 bases). The CDR3 consists of 13 residues. Germline V gene sequence: CDR1 MDHEN, CDR2 SYDVKM. V lost 7 bases and J lost 4, with 11 bases in between. CDR3 nucleotides: TGTGCCAGCATGGACAGTGGGTACAATGAGCAGTTCTTC. Its protein product is CASMDSGYNEQFF. Full variable domain (rest looked up from reference TRBV28 and TRBJ2-1): DVKVTQSSRYLVKRTGEKVFLECVQDMDHENMFWYRQDPGLGLRLIYFSYDVKMKEKGDIPEGYSVSREKKERFSLILESASTNQTSMYLCASMDSGYNEQFFGPGTRLTVL.

This chain connects TRBV5-4 to TRBJ1-2; D is uncertain. The length of the CDR3 is 14 residues. V lost 4 bases to trimming and J lost 4 bases, with 14 bases between them. Germline CDR1 reads SGHNT; CDR2 reads YYREEE (reference sequence). CDR3 sequence (DNA): TGTGCCAGCAGCACGCGGGAGTCAGTCTATGGCTACACCTTC. As protein: CASSTRESVYGYTF.

This chain connects TRBV18 to TRBJ2-7; 10 bases agree with TRBD2. This CDR3 has 16 residues. V was clipped by 3 bases and J by 5 bases; unmatched bases: 10. Germline CDR1 reads KGHSH; CDR2 reads LQKENI. The CDR3 sequence is CASSPNEAGGPHEQYF. The DNA of the CDR3 is TGTGCCAGCTCACCCAATGAAGCGGGAGGGCCACACGAGCAGTACTTC.

This chain links TRBV12-3 or TRBV12-4 with TRBJ1-2; 9 bases match TRBD1. Trimming cost V 0 bases and J 4 bases; bases outside gene matches: 3. This CDR3 region has 15 residues. CDR3 nucleotide sequence: TGTGCCAGCAGTTTAGCCGGGACAGGGATCTATGGCTACACCTTC. Its translation is CASSLAGTGIYGYTF.

The gene calls are TRBV28 and TRBJ2-7; D unresolved. Trimming cost V 4 bases and J 2 bases, with 6 bases left between them. The length of the CDR3 is 12 residues. In germline, CDR1 is MDHEN, CDR2 SYDVKM. The CDR3 DNA sequence: TGTGCCAGCAGTTCCATTACCTACGAGCAGTACTTC. Amino acid sequence: CASSSITYEQYF.

The rearrangement links TRBV15 to TRBJ2-1; D uncertain. Germline V gene lookup returns CDR1 LNHNV and CDR2 YYDKDF (reference sequence). This CDR3 is 13 amino acids long. V lost 6 bases and J lost 6, with 12 bases in between. The CDR3 loop reads CATSPEITNEQFF. CDR3 in DNA: TGTGCCACCAGTCCAGAGATAACCAATGAGCAGTTCTTC. The complete variable domain, with remaining parts taken from reference TRBV15 and TRBJ2-1, reads DAMVIQNPRYQVTQFGKPVTLSCSQTLNHNVMYWYQQKSSQAPKLLFHYYDKDFNNEADTPDNFQSRRPNTSFCFLDIRSPGLGDTAMYLCATSPEITNEQFFGPGTRLTVL.

This clonotype was found a few times. The rearrangement joins TRBV29-1 to TRBJ2-1; possibly TRBD1 for D (6 bases). The CDR3 totals 14 residues. V was cut by 4 bases and J by 2 bases, with 12 bases left in between. Looked up from germline, CDR1 is SQVTM and CDR2 is ANQGSEA. The CDR3 sequence is CSVARQEPYNEQFF. Here the CDR3 DNA reads TGCAGCGTTGCTAGACAGGAACCCTACAATGAGCAGTTCTTC.

The J gene is TRBJ1-3, the V gene TRBV28, with no clear D. Trimming removed 9 bases from V and 0 bases from J, with 12 bases in between. CDR1 is MDHEN and CDR2 is SYDVKM in the germline V gene. The CDR3 length is 14 residues. In DNA form, the CDR3 reads TGTGCCAGTTCCAGGCGCGGCTCTGGAAACACCATATATTTT. This gives the protein CASSRRGSGNTIYF. Full variable domain (rest looked up from reference TRBV28 and TRBJ1-3): DVKVTQSSRYLVKRTGEKVFLECVQDMDHENMFWYRQDPGLGLRLIYFSYDVKMKEKGDIPEGYSVSREKKERFSLILESASTNQTSMYLCASSRRGSGNTIYFGEGSWLTVV.

The chain is built from TRBV14 and TRBJ1-1, with a possible D match to TRBD1 (5 bases). Trimming shortened V by 2 bases and J by 4 bases, and 14 bases separated the two germline ends. Germline CDR1 reads SGHDN; CDR2 reads FVKESK. There are 15 residues in the CDR3. CDR3 residues: CASSQLRGGSTEAFF. The DNA for the CDR3 is TGTGCCAGCAGCCAATTACGGGGCGGAAGCACTGAAGCTTTCTTT.

The chain recombines TRBV5-1 with TRBJ2-7; a weak D match, TRBD1 (6 bases). Trimming shortened V by 0 bases and J by 6 bases, and 10 bases separated the two germline ends. Germline V CDR1 and CDR2: SGHRS, YFSETQ. The CDR3 is 13 residues long. The DNA of the CDR3 is TGCGCCAGCAGCTTGGAACAGGGCCGCGAGCAGTACTTC. This translates into CASSLEQGREQYF.

The chain couples TRBV2 to TRBJ2-1, with D perhaps matching TRBD1 (6 bases). Germline assignment: CDR1 SNHLY and CDR2 FYNNEI. The CDR3 is made up of 11 amino acids. V lost 3 bases and J lost 12, with 9 bases in between. CDR3 DNA sequence: TGTGCCAGCAGTGAGTGGGGGCGGCAGTTCTTC. Protein sequence: CASSEWGRQFF.

The V and J genes are TRBV29-1 and TRBJ2-5; the match to TRBD2 covers 9 bases. This CDR3 contains 14 residues. The junction had 7 bases not matched to a gene; V was cut back by 3 bases and J by 5 bases. Germline CDR1 reads SQVTM; CDR2 reads ANQGSEA. CDR3 DNA sequence: TGCAGCGTTGATAGTAGCGGGAGTCGTGAGACCCAGTACTTC. It encodes CSVDSSGSRETQYF.

V and J are TRBV20-1 and TRBJ2-1; TRBD1 matches at 7 bases. The germline V gene has CDR1 DFQATT and CDR2 SNEGSKA (reference sequence). The CDR3 consists of 17 residues. The V gene end was trimmed by 0 bases and the J gene end by 4 bases; junction bases not matched to a gene: 12. CDR3 DNA sequence: TGCAGTGCTAGAGACCTCACCGGGACAGCTGGATACAATGAGCAGTTCTTC. Encoded protein: CSARDLTGTAGYNEQFF.

This clonotype was counted only a few times. V is TRBV7-2 and J is TRBJ2-3, with TRBD2 as a possible D gene (6 bases). The V end lost 0 bases, the J end lost 0 bases, and 13 bases lay between the germline ends. This CDR3 has 17 amino acids. Germline V CDR1 and CDR2: SGHTA, FQGNSA. The CDR3 nucleotides are TGTGCCAGCAGCTTAGCGGCCGGGACTCCGAGCACAGATACGCAGTATTTT. It specifies CASSLAAGTPSTDTQYF.

The rearrangement uses TRBV4-2 and TRBJ1-5, with 7 bases aligning to TRBD1. Germline values: CDR1 LGHNA, CDR2 YNFKEQ. V dropped 3 bases and J dropped 1; count of bases not matched to a gene: 3. CDR3 length: 15 residues. CDR3 coding DNA: TGTGCCAGCAGCCAGGCGACAGGGAGCAATCAGCCCCAGCATTTT. Its translation: CASSQATGSNQPQHF.

The sample holds a few counts of this clonotype. V and J are TRBV20-1 and TRBJ1-4; TRBD1 matches 8 bases. Germline CDR1 DFQATT, CDR2 SNEGSKA (reference sequence). There are 14 residues in the CDR3. V trimming: 5 bases; J trimming: 7 bases; junction bases outside the gene matches: 9. CDR3 sequence: CSAGQGGIGEKLFF. The CDR3 region has the DNA TGCAGTGCTGGACAGGGAGGGATCGGTGAAAAACTGTTTTTT.

A few counts support this clonotype. The chain has TRBV10-3 and TRBJ1-1, with D possibly being TRBD1 (5 bases). The germline V and J ends were trimmed by 4 bases and 3 bases, with 9 bases remaining between them. The CDR3 is made up of 13 amino acids. CDR1 and CDR2 (germline): ENHRY, SYGVKD. This chain's CDR3 is CAISAGSDTEAFF. Written as DNA, the CDR3 is TGTGCCATCAGTGCAGGGAGCGACACTGAAGCTTTCTTT.

The chain recombines TRBV4-3 with TRBJ2-7, with TRBD2 as a possible D gene (6 bases). The V gene's germline CDR1 is LGHNA and CDR2 YSLEER. With 1 base removed from V and 3 bases from J, the gap between germline ends came to 10 bases. The CDR3 covers 14 residues. The CDR3 protein is CASSQGTGDYEQYF. The CDR3 bases are TGCGCCAGCAGCCAAGGTACGGGGGACTACGAGCAGTACTTC.

The chain uses TRBV10-3 and TRBJ2-3, with TRBD2 matching over 9 bases. Trimming at V came to 6 bases and at J to 0 bases, leaving 4 bases not matched to a gene. The CDR3 consists of 15 residues. Looked up from germline, CDR1 is ENHRY and CDR2 is SYGVKD. This CDR3 is CAIRMTSGSTDTQYF. In DNA form, the CDR3 reads TGTGCCATCAGGATGACTAGCGGAAGCACAGATACGCAGTATTTT.

This clonotype was found once. The J gene is TRBJ1-6, the V gene TRBV2; possibly TRBD1 for D (6 bases). Looked up from germline, CDR1 is SNHLY and CDR2 is FYNNEI. This CDR3 is 14 amino acids long. Trimming pared 6 bases from V and 10 bases from J, leaving 16 bases between. The CDR3 sequence is CASRTEGGLSPLHF. CDR3 DNA: TGTGCCAGCAGGACCGAGGGGGGGCTATCACCCCTCCACTTT.

Details on this clonotype: The conserved phenylalanine or tryptophan normally closing the CDR3 is absent here, so this likely arose from a read error. The chain has TRBV28 and TRBJ2-7, with TRBD1 matching over 7 bases. CDR1 is MDHEN and CDR2 is SYDVKM in the germline V gene. This CDR3 spans 14 amino acids. Trimming at V came to 4 bases and at J to 3 bases, leaving 6 bases not matched to a gene. The CDR3 spells CASSSQGFFYEQYC. The CDR3 bases are TGTGCCAGCAGTTCACAGGGGTTCTTCTACGAGCAGTACTGC.